Below are 30 T cell receptor beta chains sequenced from a single sample in a study of blood T cell repertoires in COVID-19. Generated by immunoSEQ multiplex PCR, the TCRdb table keeps only in-frame clones and is missing some. The sample includes about 55,000 clones, roughly 80% of them seen just once. Source material: peripheral blood. These receptors were obtained from a human donor in a cohort sampled during active or convalescent COVID-19.

This chain links TRBV7-9 with TRBJ2-5, with 9 bases fitting TRBD2. In germline, CDR1 is SEHNR, CDR2 FQNEAQ (reference sequence). The CDR3 is 16 residues long. V shed 5 bases and J 0 bases; nucleotides not matched to a gene: 7. CDR3 in DNA: TGTGCCAGCAGCCCCGGTAGCGGGGGTTACCAAGAGACCCAGTACTTC. It yields the protein CASSPGSGGYQETQYF.

V usage is TRBV5-1 and J usage is TRBJ1-1; D is uncertain. V lost 4 bases and J lost 7, with 11 bases in between. Germline V gene sequence: CDR1 SGHRS, CDR2 YFSETQ. The CDR3 is made up of 12 amino acids. The CDR3 nucleotides read TGCGCCAGCAGCCCGTCCATCGGTGAAGCTTTCTTT. Encoded protein: CASSPSIGEAFF. The whole variable domain, remainder taken from reference TRBV5-1 and TRBJ1-1, is KAGVTQTPRYLIKTRGQQVTLSCSPISGHRSVSWYQQTPGQGLQFLFEYFSETQRNKGNFPGRFSGRQFSNSRSEMNVSTLELGDSALYLCASSPSIGEAFFGQGTRLTVV.

This chain joins TRBV6-6 and TRBJ2-6; 8 bases align to TRBD1. Germline CDR1 MNHNY, CDR2 SVGAGI (reference sequence). CDR3 length: 17 residues. Trimming cost V 5 bases and J 2 bases; bases outside gene matches: 8. CDR3 loop: CASSPDRGKAGANVLTF. In DNA, the CDR3 is TGTGCCAGCAGTCCCGACAGGGGAAAGGCTGGGGCCAACGTCCTGACTTTC.

The chain combines TRBV27 with TRBJ2-3; D perhaps matches TRBD1 (5 bases). Trimming took off 6 bases at V and 2 bases at J, with 9 bases between the two ends. CDR1 and CDR2 (germline): MNHEY, SMNVEV (reference sequence). The CDR3 covers 13 residues. Here the CDR3 reads CASRLTVTDTQYF. DNA of the CDR3: TGTGCCAGCAGACTGACAGTCACAGATACGCAGTATTTT.

The CDR3 nucleotides read TGTGCCAGCAGTCTTAGCGGGGCATTCCAAGAGACCCAGTACTTC. Its protein product is CASSLSGAFQETQYF. The rearrangement joins TRBV7-6 to TRBJ2-5; 8 bases are a match to TRBD2. V was pared by 6 bases and J by 1 base, with 7 bases of the junction left unmatched. Germline CDR1 and CDR2: SGHVS and FNYEAQ. The CDR3 extends over 15 amino acids.

This clone has only a few counts. The chain is built from TRBV6-5 and TRBJ1-2; 8 nucleotides match TRBD1. The CDR3 has 11 amino acids. Germline trimming cut 10 bases from V and 8 bases from J; bases unmatched to any gene: 6. CDR1 is MNHEY, CDR2 SVGAGI, per germline. CDR3 in DNA: TGTGCCACACAGGGGGTTCGCGGCTACACCTTC. Its protein product is CATQGVRGYTF.

The gene calls are TRBV7-2 and TRBJ2-7; TRBD2 matches 12 bases. The germline V gene has CDR1 SGHTA and CDR2 FQGNSA. CDR3 length: 14 residues. V trimming: 5 bases; J trimming: 6 bases; junction bases outside the gene matches: 5. The CDR3 sequence is CASSITSGGTEQYF. In DNA, the CDR3 is TGTGCCAGCAGCATTACTAGCGGGGGGACCGAGCAGTACTTC.

Here the CDR3 DNA reads TGTGCCAGCACCCGGTGGAGCGGGGGATCGGATACGCAGTATTTT. This gives the protein CASTRWSGGSDTQYF. The chain employs TRBV21-1 and TRBJ2-3; TRBD2 is the table's D call and was not checked against the DNA. TRBV21-1 is tagged as a pseudogene. The CDR3 consists of 15 residues.

The chain carries TRBV6-5 and TRBJ2-7, with 9 bases fitting TRBD1. This CDR3 is built from 14 residues. J lost 2 bases, V lost 7 bases, and 6 bases had no gene match. CDR1 is MNHEY and CDR2 is SVGAGI in the germline V gene. The DNA for the CDR3 is TGTGCCAGCACCCAAACAGGGGGCCCCTACGAGCAGTACTTC. Translated: CASTQTGGPYEQYF.

The rearrangement links TRBV7-2 to TRBJ2-3; 14 bases fit TRBD2. V shed 0 bases, J shed 1 base, and the junction held 9 bases outside the gene matches. Germline V gives CDR1 SGHTA, CDR2 FQGNSA. The CDR3 loop spans 20 amino acids. DNA for the CDR3: TGTGCCAGCAGCTTAGCGACTAGCGGGGGGGTAGGGTTAGGCACAGATACGCAGTATTTT. Translating it yields CASSLATSGGVGLGTDTQYF.

This clone was recorded a few times. The gene calls are TRBV11-2 and TRBJ1-1; 9 nucleotides agree with TRBD1. Germline V gene data show CDR1 as SGHAT and CDR2 as FQNNGV. V dropped 3 bases and J dropped 1; count of bases not matched to a gene: 15. The CDR3 runs to 19 residues. The CDR3, as DNA: TGTGCCAGCAGCTTCCCCCGAGGTGGACAGGGGTGGAGGAACACTGAAGCTTTCTTT. Protein: CASSFPRGGQGWRNTEAFF.

V and J are TRBV7-9 and TRBJ2-3, with a weak D call TRBD2 (6 bases). The V end was cut by 3 bases, the J end by 4 bases, with 8 bases between. The CDR3 runs 13 residues. Germline V gene data show CDR1 as SEHNR and CDR2 as FQNEAQ (reference sequence). DNA of the CDR3: TGTGCCAGCAGCTTCGGGGGTGCAGATACGCAGTATTTT. Protein: CASSFGGADTQYF.

The genes are TRBV7-2 and TRBJ1-4; D uncertain. The V and J ends lost 0 bases and 4 bases respectively, with 12 bases between them. The CDR3 contains 16 residues. Germline values: CDR1 SGHTA, CDR2 FQGNSA. The CDR3 here is CASSLARAQLNEKLFF. CDR3 sequence (DNA): TGTGCCAGCAGCTTAGCGCGAGCACAGCTTAATGAAAAACTGTTTTTT.

The chain uses TRBV6-5 and TRBJ2-2, with no clear D. Trimming removed 7 bases from V and 3 bases from J, with 6 bases in between. CDR1 is MNHEY, CDR2 SVGAGI, per germline. The CDR3 spans 12 residues. The CDR3 sequence is CASTSDTGELFF. CDR3 nucleotides: TGTGCCAGCACCTCGGACACCGGGGAGCTGTTTTTT.

The gene calls are TRBV19 and TRBJ2-3; D call uncertain. CDR3 length equals 14 residues. Germline-derived CDR1 and CDR2 are LNHDA and SQIVND (reference sequence). V was pared by 3 bases and J by 0 bases, with 7 bases between. Here the CDR3 reads CASSIGGSTDTQYF. In DNA form, the CDR3 reads TGTGCCAGTAGTATTGGCGGAAGCACAGATACGCAGTATTTT.

The rearrangement joins TRBV4-2 to TRBJ1-1; D not certain. The CDR3 totals 14 residues. CDR1 is LGHNA and CDR2 is YNFKEQ in the germline V gene. V was trimmed by 0 bases and J by 4 bases, leaving 9 bases between them. The CDR3 DNA is TGTGCCAGCAGCCAAGAGGTAGGAGGCACTGAAGCTTTCTTT. Its translation: CASSQEVGGTEAFF.

V and J are TRBV19 and TRBJ1-2; TRBD1 is a possible D gene (6 bases). CDR1 and CDR2 from the germline V gene are LNHDA and SQIVND (reference sequence). Trimming left V 10 bases short and J 8 bases short, with 20 bases between. This CDR3 has 13 residues. CDR3 region: CATLNGAGEGYTF. Written as DNA, the CDR3 is TGTGCCACTTTGAATGGGGCAGGGGAAGGCTACACCTTC.

The J gene is TRBJ1-2, the V gene TRBV5-8; the D gene is possibly TRBD1 (5 bases). Germline V gene data show CDR1 as SGHTS and CDR2 as YDEGEE. V lost 0 bases to trimming and J lost 1 base, with 10 bases between them. The CDR3 spans 15 residues. The CDR3 reads CASSLGQLLNYGYTF. As DNA, the CDR3 is TGTGCCAGCAGCTTGGGACAGCTCCTTAACTATGGCTACACCTTC.

This chain uses TRBV28 with TRBJ1-2; TRBD1 aligns across 9 bases. CDR1 MDHEN and CDR2 SYDVKM come from the germline V gene. This CDR3 spans 14 amino acids. The ends lost 6 bases at V and 7 bases at J; junction bases unmatched: 9. As DNA, the CDR3 is TGTGCCAGCAGAGCTCCGGGACAGGGTTCTGGCTACACCTTC. As protein: CASRAPGQGSGYTF.

This clone was observed a handful of times. The gene calls are TRBV12-3 or TRBV12-4 and TRBJ1-2; no clear D gene. The CDR3 has 13 residues. V was shortened by 2 bases and J by 4 bases, with 8 bases between the two germline ends. In DNA, the CDR3 is TGTGCCAGCAGTTTAAATACGGTCTATGGCTACACCTTC. Protein product: CASSLNTVYGYTF.

The V and J genes are TRBV18 and TRBJ2-3; TRBD1 is a possible D gene (5 bases). CDR3 size: 13 residues. Germline V gives CDR1 KGHSH, CDR2 LQKENI. Trimming left V 3 bases short and J 4 bases short, with 8 bases between. CDR3: CASSPVGADTQYF. DNA for the CDR3: TGTGCCAGCTCACCGGTAGGGGCAGATACGCAGTATTTT.

Only one count was recorded for this clone. The chain couples TRBV6-6 to TRBJ2-2; 13 bases match TRBD2. Germline V CDR1 and CDR2: MNHNY, SVGAGI (reference sequence). This CDR3 has 16 amino acids. V lost 5 bases to trimming and J lost 1 base; unmatched junction nucleotides: 1. CDR3 sequence reads: CASSGLAGVNTGELFF. CDR3 in DNA: TGTGCCAGCAGTGGACTAGCGGGGGTGAACACCGGGGAGCTGTTTTTT.

This clone has a handful of counts. V usage is TRBV4-2 and J usage is TRBJ2-1, with 8 bases matching TRBD1. V gave up 4 bases and J gave up 7 bases; unmatched junction bases: 6. The CDR3 spans 14 residues. Germline loops: CDR1 LGHNA, CDR2 YNFKEQ. The CDR3 DNA reads as TGTGCCAGCAGCCCCGCCGGGACAGGAAATGAGCAGTTCTTC. Translation gives CASSPAGTGNEQFF.

The chain couples TRBV2 to TRBJ2-5; TRBD1 is a possible D gene (5 bases). CDR3 length equals 14 residues. The germline V gene encodes CDR1 SNHLY and CDR2 FYNNEI. The V end was cut by 7 bases, the J end by 2 bases, with 14 bases between. The CDR3: CASNTRAPQETQYF. CDR3 DNA: TGTGCCAGCAACACCAGGGCACCGCAAGAGACCCAGTACTTC.

The rearrangement uses TRBV6-1 and TRBJ2-1; the match to TRBD1 covers 7 bases. The ends lost 1 base at V and 2 bases at J; junction bases unmatched: 2. Germline assignment: CDR1 MNHNS and CDR2 SASEGT. The CDR3 extends over 15 amino acids. The chain's CDR3 is CASSEGQGTYNEQFF. The DNA for the CDR3 is TGTGCCAGCAGTGAAGGACAGGGTACCTACAATGAGCAGTTCTTC.

This chain joins TRBV10-3 and TRBJ1-3; maybe TRBD1 (5 bases). The ends were cut back, 6 bases at V and 2 bases at J, with 17 bases in the middle. Germline-derived CDR1 and CDR2 are ENHRY and SYGVKD. CDR3 length: 16 residues. The CDR3 region has the DNA TGTGCCATCAGACTCGAGCGGAGGGGTACTGGAAACACCATATATTTT. Translated, it gives CAIRLERRGTGNTIYF.

About this clone: The junction and the germline gene differ at one end; a read error may be behind it. The chain has TRBV7-9 and TRBJ2-1, with TRBD2 matching over 11 bases. Germline V lookup: CDR1 SEHNR, CDR2 FQNEAQ (reference sequence). The CDR3 sequence is 15 residues long. Here the CDR3 reads CASRLAGGSYNEQFF. The CDR3 DNA reads TGTGCCAGCAGGTTAGCGGGGGGGTCATACAATGAGCAGTTCTTC.

J is TRBJ2-1 and V is TRBV6-5; D unresolved. Germline values: CDR1 MNHEY, CDR2 SVGAGI. This CDR3 has 13 residues. V was cut by 6 bases and J by 3 bases, with 9 bases left in between. The CDR3 loop is CASRISHYNEQFF. The CDR3, as DNA: TGTGCCAGCAGGATTAGCCACTACAATGAGCAGTTCTTC.

The gene calls are TRBV6-5 and TRBJ1-1, with a possible D match to TRBD1 (5 bases). V was shortened by 8 bases and J by 7 bases, with 14 bases between the two germline ends. The CDR3 covers 12 residues. CDR1 and CDR2 from the germline V gene are MNHEY and SVGAGI. The CDR3 sequence is CASGTGLGEAFF. CDR3 bases: TGTGCCAGCGGGACGGGACTGGGTGAAGCTTTCTTT.

This rearrangement joins TRBV27 to TRBJ1-5; TRBD1 matches 8 bases. This CDR3 is built from 16 residues. The V gene's germline CDR1 is MNHEY and CDR2 SMNVEV (reference sequence). V was clipped by 2 bases and J by 4 bases; unmatched bases: 7. The CDR3 DNA reads TGTGCCAGCAGTTTAGAGTACAGGGGGGGAAATCAGCCCCAGCATTTT. Translation gives CASSLEYRGGNQPQHF.